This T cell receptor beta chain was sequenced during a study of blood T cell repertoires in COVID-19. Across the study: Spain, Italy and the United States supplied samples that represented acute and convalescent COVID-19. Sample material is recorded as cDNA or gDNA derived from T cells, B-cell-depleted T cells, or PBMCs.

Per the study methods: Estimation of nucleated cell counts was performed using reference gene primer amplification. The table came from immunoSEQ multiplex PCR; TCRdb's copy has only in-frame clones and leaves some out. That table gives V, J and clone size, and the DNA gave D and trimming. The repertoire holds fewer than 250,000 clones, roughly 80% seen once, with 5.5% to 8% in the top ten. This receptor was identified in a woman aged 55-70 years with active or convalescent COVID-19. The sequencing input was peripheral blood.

The CDR3 protein is CASSDPGQGNTGELFF. CDR3 bases: TGCGCCAGCAGCGACCCGGGACAGGGCAACACCGGGGAGCTGTTTTTT. This chain links TRBV5-1 with TRBJ2-2, with 9 bases lining up with TRBD1. J was trimmed by 2 bases and V by 4 bases; bases with no gene match: 6. The CDR3 is 16 amino acids. Germline V gene sequence: CDR1 SGHRS, CDR2 YFSETQ.